This TCR beta chain was sequenced during a study of CD8 T cells in ankylosing spondylitis. This clonotype was observed many times. Its antigen is unidentified. TCRdb reprocessed the 5' RACE reads with MiXCR, giving one entry per CDR3 protein. This sample has roughly 40,000 distinct CDR3 sequences; about 2.5% occur once, and the top ten carry approximately 4.4%. The CDR3 spans 15 residues. Per the germline V gene, CDR1 is SGDLS and CDR2 is YYNGEE. V dropped 0 bases and J dropped 0 bases, with 7 bases sitting between them. Study results and caveats: Blood from ankylosing spondylitis patients appeared to carry a characteristic roughly eight-variant TCR beta motif. Some motif variants had been reported before (in reactive arthritis synovial fluid and blood). Disease-linked clones displayed a CD8+ phenotype and appeared relatively rarely in peripheral blood.

The clonotype originates from a male donor with ankylosing spondylitis or in good health (not recorded which). The chain is built from TRBV9 and TRBJ2-1, with D perhaps TRBD2 (5 bases). The sequencing input was blood, either unsorted or a sorted T cell fraction (not recorded which). This chain's CDR3 is CASSVEAGSYNEQFF. CDR3 coding DNA: TGTGCCAGCAGCGTAGAGGCGGGCTCCTACAATGAGCAGTTCTTC.